This T cell receptor beta chain was profiled in a study of cytomegalovirus exposure and HLA in healthy donors. Across the whole study: Earlier results showed almost 120 million unique TCR beta sequences derived from some 190 million T cells. Study-level results: In a later analysis, productive TCRs from donors in an Asian-associated ancestry cluster reportedly carried fewer N-insertions than the cohort mean.

This clone appeared a single time. Its antigen is not identified. The PCR contained 60 Vbeta and 13 Jbeta primers. Here immunoSEQ multiplex PCR was the method, and the copy in TCRdb shows in-frame clones only, minus some. The data hold about 89,000 clones, with around 74% observed a single time. The CDR3 is 15 amino acids. Germline values: CDR1 SEHNR, CDR2 FQNEAQ (reference sequence). Losses at the gene ends were 1 base for V and 6 bases for J; bases not matched to a gene: 4. Material: PBMCs. The TCR originated in a man aged 25-45 years in good health and CMV-seropositive. V gene TRBV7-9 combines with J gene TRBJ2-1; 9 nucleotides match TRBD1. CDR3 amino acids: CASSLGQGGFNEQFF. In DNA, the CDR3 is TGTGCCAGCAGCTTAGGACAGGGGGGATTCAATGAGCAGTTCTTC.